The entry that follows covers one T cell receptor beta chain sequence. Its antigen is as yet unknown. These data belong to a study of CD4+ T cells in melanoma. Here immunoSEQ multiplex PCR was the method, and the copy in TCRdb shows in-frame clones only, minus some. The table shows 45,000 or so clones, with 85% to 90% occurring only once. Overall study findings and caveats: A reported correlation linked neoantigen-specific CD4+ T cells to CD8+, macrophage and B cell function.

This CDR3 has 15 amino acids. From germline, CDR1 is SGDLS and CDR2 YYNGEE. V lost 0 bases to trimming and J lost 2 bases; unmatched junction nucleotides: 2. Material for sequencing was peripheral blood. The chain joins TRBV9 to TRBJ2-1, with 7 bases identical to TRBD1. This TCR derives from a human donor with melanoma. The CDR3 region is CASSVEGGAYNEQFF. In nucleotides, the CDR3 is TGTGCCAGCAGCGTAGAAGGGGGCGCCTACAATGAGCAGTTCTTC.